These 12 T cell receptor beta chains were sequenced from one sample in a study of graft-versus-host responses after intestinal transplantation. The repertoire was sequenced with immunoSEQ multiplex PCR; TCRdb's copy has only in-frame clones and lacks some. The table lists about 90,000 clones, around nine tenths of them singletons, with 0.5% in the top ten. These TCRs are of unknown antigen specificity. The sequences come from unstimulated CD8+ T cells sorted from spleen or lymph node cells, collected before intestinal transplant. These receptors came from a human donor who received an intestinal transplant.

The chain joins TRBV27 to TRBJ1-2; the D gene is possibly TRBD1 (5 bases). This CDR3 has 13 residues. V lost 4 bases to trimming and J lost 0 bases, with 6 bases between them. The germline CDR1 and CDR2 sequences are MNHEY and SMNVEV (reference sequence). The CDR3 bases are TGTGCCAGCAGTTGGGGGGCTAACTATGGCTACACCTTC. It is translated as CASSWGANYGYTF.

This chain joins TRBV5-5 and TRBJ1-6; D ambiguous. V dropped 5 bases and J dropped 9 bases, with 9 bases sitting between them. CDR3 length: 12 amino acids. CDR1 SGHKS and CDR2 YYEKEE come from the germline V gene (reference sequence). The CDR3 spells CASSLYFSPLHF. CDR3 sequence (DNA): TGTGCCAGCAGTCTGTATTTTTCACCCCTCCACTTT.

V and J are TRBV4-1 and TRBJ2-7, with D unresolved. The CDR3 is 13 residues long. V lost 4 bases and J 2 bases, leaving 9 bases between the germline ends. Looked up from germline, CDR1 is MGHRA and CDR2 is YSYEKL. This CDR3 is CASSLLDTYEQYF. CDR3 bases: TGCGCCAGCAGCCTCCTCGACACCTACGAGCAGTACTTC.

The rearrangement links TRBV7-8 to TRBJ2-7; D perhaps matches TRBD2 (6 bases). CDR3 length: 16 residues. Deletions cut 1 base from V and 3 bases from J, with 16 bases between. Germline-derived CDR1 and CDR2 are SGHVS and FQNEAQ. The CDR3 protein is CASSLGWGAGLYEQYF. The CDR3 coding sequence is TGTGCCAGCAGCTTAGGGTGGGGAGCGGGTCTCTACGAGCAGTACTTC.

This chain joins TRBV4-2 and TRBJ2-7; 7 bases are shared with TRBD2. The junction had 14 bases not matched to a gene; V was cut back by 2 bases and J by 7 bases. Germline CDR1 reads LGHNA; CDR2 reads YNFKEQ. The CDR3 has 16 amino acids. The CDR3 coding sequence is TGTGCCAGCAGCCAACCTCGGGGCGGGAGCATGGGGGAGCAGTACTTC. This gives the protein CASSQPRGGSMGEQYF.

The chain recombines TRBV21-1 with TRBJ1-5. TRBV21-1 is annotated as a pseudogene. The CDR3 runs to 14 residues. This CDR3 is CASSKGGLGQPQHF. The CDR3 nucleotides read TGTGCCAGCAGCAAAGGAGGTTTGGGTCAGCCCCAGCATTTT.

The J gene is TRBJ2-5, the V gene TRBV5-1; TRBD1 aligns across 7 bases. The CDR3 extends over 15 amino acids. In germline, CDR1 is SGHRS, CDR2 YFSETQ. The ends lost 1 base at V and 14 bases at J; junction bases unmatched: 17. CDR3 protein: CASSLSPAKTGWFYF. CDR3 DNA sequence: TGCGCCAGCAGCTTGAGCCCCGCAAAGACAGGGTGGTTTTACTTC.

This chain links TRBV7-9 with TRBJ1-1, with unresolved D. Between the trimmed V and J ends, which lost 5 bases and 4 bases, there was a span of 8 bases. Germline lookup yields CDR1 SEHNR and CDR2 FQNEAQ (reference sequence). The CDR3 runs to 12 residues. The CDR3 DNA reads as TGTGCCAGCAGCCTATCGGGCACTGAAGCTTTCTTT. Its protein is CASSLSGTEAFF.

The V gene is TRBV29-1, the J gene TRBJ2-7; 7 nucleotides match TRBD2. This CDR3 has 13 amino acids. Germline V lookup: CDR1 SQVTM, CDR2 ANQGSEA. The CDR3 spells CRSSGGASYEQYF. CDR3 DNA: TGCAGATCGTCGGGAGGAGCCTCCTACGAGCAGTACTTC.

The rearrangement joins TRBV6-1 to TRBJ2-7; 10 bases map to TRBD1. This CDR3 region has 15 residues. Trimming cost V 3 bases and J 3 bases; bases outside gene matches: 5. Germline values: CDR1 MNHNS, CDR2 SASEGT. The chain's CDR3 is CASSEGWDRGYEQYF. The CDR3 coding sequence is TGTGCCAGCAGTGAGGGGTGGGACAGGGGCTACGAGCAGTACTTC.

V is TRBV5-6 and J is TRBJ1-5; the D gene is possibly TRBD1 (5 bases). This CDR3 is built from 13 residues. V was trimmed by 4 bases and J by 7 bases, leaving 12 bases between them. CDR1 and CDR2 (germline): SGHDT, YYEEEE. The CDR3 DNA sequence: TGTGCCAGCAGCGGGAGTGGGGGGCAGCCCCAGCATTTT. This encodes CASSGSGGQPQHF.

V gene TRBV7-6 combines with J gene TRBJ2-1, with 7 bases that match TRBD1. V gave up 5 bases and J gave up 8 bases; unmatched junction bases: 6. The V gene's germline CDR1 is SGHVS and CDR2 FNYEAQ. The CDR3 extends over 13 amino acids. CDR3 DNA sequence: TGTGCCAGCAGCCCAGGACAGGCCGATGAGCAGTTCTTC. It translates to CASSPGQADEQFF.